This entry lists 7 T cell receptor beta chains sequenced from one sample in a study of cytomegalovirus exposure and HLA in healthy donors. Vbeta (60) and Jbeta (13) primers were used in the PCR. The table came from immunoSEQ multiplex PCR; TCRdb's copy has only in-frame clones and leaves some out. The sample has about 190,000 clones; approximately 81% are singletons. Material: PBMCs. The receptors come from a male donor in good health and CMV-seronegative.

This clone was seen only a few times. Here the CDR3 DNA reads TGTGCCAGCAGGGGGACTAGTGCCCACGAGCAGTACTTC. This translates into CASRGTSAHEQYF. The rearrangement joins TRBV6-6 to TRBJ2-7, with 8 bases identical to TRBD2. The germline gives CDR1 MNHNY, CDR2 SVGAGI (reference sequence). V gave up 6 bases and J gave up 5 bases; unmatched junction bases: 6. The CDR3 is made up of 13 amino acids.

The chain is built from TRBV27 and TRBJ1-2, with D possibly matching TRBD1 (6 bases). The CDR3 runs 12 residues. Trimming took off 6 bases at V and 14 bases at J, with 19 bases between the two ends. Germline CDR1 MNHEY, CDR2 SMNVEV (reference sequence). CDR3: CASSPTTGTWTF. DNA for the CDR3: TGTGCCAGCAGCCCGACGACCGGGACATGGACCTTC.

The V call is TRBV6-1, the J call TRBJ2-1; 7 bases align to TRBD2. The CDR3 is made up of 14 amino acids. Germline V CDR1 and CDR2: MNHNS, SASEGT. Trimming at V came to 3 bases and at J to 4 bases, leaving 3 bases not matched to a gene. CDR3 protein: CASSESSGYNEQFF. The CDR3 DNA follows: TGTGCCAGCAGTGAGTCTAGCGGATACAATGAGCAGTTCTTC.

This chain uses TRBV10-3 with TRBJ2-2; TRBD2 might be the D (5 bases). This CDR3 is 15 amino acids long. V shed 4 bases and J shed 0 bases, with 9 bases lying between them. Germline assignment: CDR1 ENHRY and CDR2 SYGVKD. The CDR3 sequence: CAISGGDPNTGELFF. The CDR3, as DNA: TGTGCCATCAGTGGGGGAGACCCGAACACCGGGGAGCTGTTTTTT.

The chain links TRBV5-1 to TRBJ1-2; D remains ambiguous. The CDR3 runs to 15 residues. Per the germline V gene, CDR1 is SGHRS and CDR2 is YFSETQ. Trimming removed 0 bases from V and 0 bases from J, with 9 bases in between. The CDR3 nucleotides are TGCGCCAGCAGCTTGGCCGGGTACCCTAACTATGGCTACACCTTC. Translating it yields CASSLAGYPNYGYTF.

The chain has TRBV28 and TRBJ2-3; 8 positions agree with TRBD2. Germline V gene lookup returns CDR1 MDHEN and CDR2 SYDVKM. After removal of 4 bases from V and 2 bases from J, the junction contained 5 bases not matched to a gene. There are 15 residues in the CDR3. The DNA of the CDR3 is TGTGCCAGCAGTTCTACGGGAGGGACCACAGATACGCAGTATTTT. Translated, it gives CASSSTGGTTDTQYF.

This chain connects TRBV7-2 to TRBJ1-2, with TRBD1 identical over 8 bases. The germline V gene has CDR1 SGHTA and CDR2 FQGNSA. The CDR3 runs 13 residues. V gave up 5 bases and J gave up 8 bases; unmatched junction bases: 7. The CDR3 region is CASSTDRGRGYTF. The DNA for the CDR3 is TGTGCCAGCAGCACTGACAGGGGACGCGGCTACACCTTC.